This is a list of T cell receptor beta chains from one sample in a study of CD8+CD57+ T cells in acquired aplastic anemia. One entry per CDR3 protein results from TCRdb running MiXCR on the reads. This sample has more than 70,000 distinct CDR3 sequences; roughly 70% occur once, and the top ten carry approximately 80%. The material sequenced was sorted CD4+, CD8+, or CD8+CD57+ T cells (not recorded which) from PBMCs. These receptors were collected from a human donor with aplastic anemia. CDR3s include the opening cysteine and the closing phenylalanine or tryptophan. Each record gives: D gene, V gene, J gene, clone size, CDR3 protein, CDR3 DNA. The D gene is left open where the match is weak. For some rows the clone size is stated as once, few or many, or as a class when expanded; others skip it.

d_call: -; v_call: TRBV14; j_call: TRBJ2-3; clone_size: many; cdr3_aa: CASSPAQGGDTQYF; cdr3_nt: TGTGCCAGCAGCCCTGCACAGGGTGGAGATACGCAGTATTTT
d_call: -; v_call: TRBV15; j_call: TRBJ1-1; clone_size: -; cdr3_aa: CATSKHDRNREAFF; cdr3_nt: TGTGCCACCAGCAAGCACGACAGGAACCGTGAAGCTTTCTTT
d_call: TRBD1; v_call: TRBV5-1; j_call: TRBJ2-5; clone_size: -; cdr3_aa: CASSRGTGKETQYF; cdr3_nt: TGCGCCAGCAGCCGTGGGACAGGGAAAGAGACCCAGTACTTC
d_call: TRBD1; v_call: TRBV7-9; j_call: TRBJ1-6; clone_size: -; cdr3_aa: CASSPPRDRDNSPLHF; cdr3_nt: TGTGCCAGCAGTCCCCCCCGGGACAGGGATAATTCACCCCTCCACTTT
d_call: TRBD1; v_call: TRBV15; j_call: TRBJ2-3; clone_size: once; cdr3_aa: CATSAGPTGTGSTDTQYF; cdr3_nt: TGTGCCACCAGCGCGGGACCGACCGGGACAGGCAGCACAGATACGCAGTATTTT
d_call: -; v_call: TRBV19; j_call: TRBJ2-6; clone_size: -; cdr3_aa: CASSRTGANVLTF; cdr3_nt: TGTGCCAGTAGTAGGACTGGGGCCAACGTCCTGACTTTC
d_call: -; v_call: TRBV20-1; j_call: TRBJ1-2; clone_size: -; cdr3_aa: CSASRFYGYTF; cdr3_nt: TGCAGTGCTAGCAGGTTTTATGGCTACACCTTC
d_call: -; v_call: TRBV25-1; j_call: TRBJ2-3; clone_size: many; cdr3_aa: CASSETRRSTDTQYF; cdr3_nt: TGTGCCAGCAGTGAAACTAGGAGGAGCACAGATACGCAGTATTTT
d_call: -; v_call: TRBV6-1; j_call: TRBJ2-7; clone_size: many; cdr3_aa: CASRRDPLYEQYF; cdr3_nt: TGTGCCAGCCGTCGGGACCCCCTCTACGAGCAGTACTTC
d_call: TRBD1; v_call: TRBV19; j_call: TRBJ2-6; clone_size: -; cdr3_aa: CASMRGTGSSGANVLTF; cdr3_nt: TGTGCCAGTATGAGGGGGACAGGGAGCTCTGGGGCCAACGTCCTGACTTTC
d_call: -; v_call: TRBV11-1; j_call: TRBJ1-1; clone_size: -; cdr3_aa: CASSSKGGKPNTEAFF; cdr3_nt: TGTGCCAGCAGCTCCAAAGGCGGAAAACCGAACACTGAAGCTTTCTTT
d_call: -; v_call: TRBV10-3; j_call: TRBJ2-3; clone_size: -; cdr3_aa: CAISWARNTDTQYF; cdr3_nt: TGTGCCATCAGTTGGGCGAGGAACACAGATACGCAGTATTTT
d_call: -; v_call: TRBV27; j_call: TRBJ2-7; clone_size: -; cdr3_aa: CASSLSWVGGGHEQYF; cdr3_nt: TGTGCCAGCAGTTTGAGCTGGGTGGGAGGGGGCCACGAGCAGTACTTC
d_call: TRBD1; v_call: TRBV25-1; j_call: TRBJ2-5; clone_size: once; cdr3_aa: CASSHGTDQETQYF; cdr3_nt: TGTGCCAGCAGCCACGGGACAGACCAAGAGACCCAGTACTTC
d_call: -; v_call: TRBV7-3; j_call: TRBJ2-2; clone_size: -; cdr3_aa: CASSPLLTGELFF; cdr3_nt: TGTGCCAGCAGCCCCCTCCTAACCGGGGAGCTGTTTTTT
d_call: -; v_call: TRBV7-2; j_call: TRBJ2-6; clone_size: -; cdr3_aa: CASSPTVGANVLTF; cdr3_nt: TGTGCCAGCAGCCCGACGGTTGGGGCCAACGTCCTGACTTTC
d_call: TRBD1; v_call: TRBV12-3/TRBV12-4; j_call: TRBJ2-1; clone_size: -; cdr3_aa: CASRGQTGNDEQFF; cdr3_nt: TGTGCCAGCAGGGGCCAGACAGGGAACGATGAGCAGTTCTTC
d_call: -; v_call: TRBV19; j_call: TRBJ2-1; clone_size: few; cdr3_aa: CASSIGLYNEQFF; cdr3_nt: TGTGCCAGTAGTATAGGGCTTTACAATGAGCAGTTCTTC
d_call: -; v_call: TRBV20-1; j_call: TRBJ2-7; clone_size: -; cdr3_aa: CSASSSQGSSYEQYF; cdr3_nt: TGCAGTGCTAGCAGCTCACAGGGATCGTCCTACGAGCAGTACTTC
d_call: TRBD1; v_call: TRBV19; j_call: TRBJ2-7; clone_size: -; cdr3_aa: CASSIRDSSYEQYF; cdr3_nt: TGTGCCAGTAGTATCCGGGACAGCTCCTACGAGCAGTACTTC
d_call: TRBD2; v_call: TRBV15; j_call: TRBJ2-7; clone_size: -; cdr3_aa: CATSSSPGPGGGEQYF; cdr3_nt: TGTGCCACCAGCAGTTCACCGGGCCCAGGCGGGGGCGAGCAGTACTTC
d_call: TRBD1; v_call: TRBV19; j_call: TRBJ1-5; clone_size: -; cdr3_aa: CASSVGTGSNQPQHF; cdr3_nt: TGTGCCAGTAGTGTCGGGACAGGTAGCAATCAGCCCCAGCATTTT
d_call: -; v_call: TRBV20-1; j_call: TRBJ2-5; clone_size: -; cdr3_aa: CSARVMGETQYF; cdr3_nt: TGCAGTGCTAGAGTAATGGGCGAGACCCAGTACTTC
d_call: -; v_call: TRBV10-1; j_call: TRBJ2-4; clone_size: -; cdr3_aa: CASSTGRSKGIQYF; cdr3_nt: TGCGCCAGCAGTACCGGAAGAAGCAAGGGCATTCAGTACTTC
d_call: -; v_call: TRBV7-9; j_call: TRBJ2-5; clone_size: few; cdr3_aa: CASSPRGPETQYF; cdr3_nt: TGTGCCAGCAGCCCAAGAGGCCCGGAGACCCAGTACTTC
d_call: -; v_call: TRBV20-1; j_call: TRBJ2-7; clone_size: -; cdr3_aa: CSATHRWGRSNYEQYF; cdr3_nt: TGCAGTGCCACACATAGGTGGGGTCGATCGAACTACGAGCAGTACTTC
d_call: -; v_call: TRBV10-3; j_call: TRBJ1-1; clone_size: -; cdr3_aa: CAISGAHGGGTEAFF; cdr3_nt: TGTGCCATCAGTGGGGCTCACGGGGGAGGTACTGAAGCTTTCTTT
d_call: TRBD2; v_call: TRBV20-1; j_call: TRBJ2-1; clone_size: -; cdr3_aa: CSARVLSGGGNEQFF; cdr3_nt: TGCAGTGCTAGAGTATTAAGCGGGGGTGGTAATGAGCAGTTCTTC
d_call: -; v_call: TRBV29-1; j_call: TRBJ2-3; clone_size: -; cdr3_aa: CSVEATDTQYF; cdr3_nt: TGCAGCGTTGAGGCGACAGATACGCAGTATTTT
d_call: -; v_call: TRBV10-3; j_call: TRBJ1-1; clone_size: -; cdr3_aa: CAISESEVLYTEAFF; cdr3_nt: TGTGCCATCAGTGAGTCGGAGGTTCTTTACACTGAAGCTTTCTTT
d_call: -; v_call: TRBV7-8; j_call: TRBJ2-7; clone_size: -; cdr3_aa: CASRGLGEQYF; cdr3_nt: TGTGCCAGCAGGGGACTTGGCGAGCAGTACTTC
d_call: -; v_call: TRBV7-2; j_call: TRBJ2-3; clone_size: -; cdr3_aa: CASSLRHPTDTQYF; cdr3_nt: TGTGCCAGCAGCTTACGGCACCCCACAGATACGCAGTATTTT
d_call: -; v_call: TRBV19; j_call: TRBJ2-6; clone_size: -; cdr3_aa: CASSSRGANVLTF; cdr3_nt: TGTGCCAGTTCCAGTCGTGGGGCCAACGTCCTGACTTTC
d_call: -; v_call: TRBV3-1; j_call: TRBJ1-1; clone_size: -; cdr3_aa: CASSQGSENTEAFF; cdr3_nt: TGTGCCAGCAGCCAAGGATCAGAGAACACTGAAGCTTTCTTT
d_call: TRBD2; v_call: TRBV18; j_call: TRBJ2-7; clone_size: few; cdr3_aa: CATLPGTSGSSEQYF; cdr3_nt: TGTGCCACCCTACCTGGGACTAGCGGGAGTAGCGAGCAGTACTTC
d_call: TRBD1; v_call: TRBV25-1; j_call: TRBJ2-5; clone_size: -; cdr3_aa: CASSPFPRTGLGETQYF; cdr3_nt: TGTGCCAGCAGCCCCTTCCCCCGGACAGGCCTGGGAGAGACCCAGTACTTC
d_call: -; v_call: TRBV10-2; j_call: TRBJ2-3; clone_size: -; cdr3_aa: CASSESSESTDTQYF; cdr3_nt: TGCGCCAGCAGTGAGTCAAGCGAATCGACAGATACGCAGTATTTT
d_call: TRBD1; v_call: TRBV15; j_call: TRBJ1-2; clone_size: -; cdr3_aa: CATSRPPGQGEPNYGYTF; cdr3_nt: TGTGCCACCAGCAGACCCCCGGGACAGGGAGAACCTAACTATGGCTACACCTTC
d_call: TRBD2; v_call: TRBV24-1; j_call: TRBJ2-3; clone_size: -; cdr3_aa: CATSDATSYGADTQYF; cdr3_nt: TGTGCCACCAGTGACGCGACTAGCTATGGAGCGGATACGCAGTATTTT
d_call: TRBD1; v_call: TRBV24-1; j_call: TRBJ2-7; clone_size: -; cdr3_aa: CATSGAGTGAYYEQYF; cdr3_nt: TGTGCCACCAGTGGAGCTGGTACAGGGGCATACTACGAGCAGTACTTC
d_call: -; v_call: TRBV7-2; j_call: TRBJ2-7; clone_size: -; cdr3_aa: CASSSLGGDYEQYF; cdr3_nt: TGTGCCAGCAGCTCCCTGGGCGGTGACTACGAGCAGTACTTC
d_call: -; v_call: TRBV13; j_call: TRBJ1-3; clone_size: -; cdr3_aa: CASSFGGNTIYF; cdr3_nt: TGTGCCAGCAGCTTCGGTGGAAACACCATATATTTT